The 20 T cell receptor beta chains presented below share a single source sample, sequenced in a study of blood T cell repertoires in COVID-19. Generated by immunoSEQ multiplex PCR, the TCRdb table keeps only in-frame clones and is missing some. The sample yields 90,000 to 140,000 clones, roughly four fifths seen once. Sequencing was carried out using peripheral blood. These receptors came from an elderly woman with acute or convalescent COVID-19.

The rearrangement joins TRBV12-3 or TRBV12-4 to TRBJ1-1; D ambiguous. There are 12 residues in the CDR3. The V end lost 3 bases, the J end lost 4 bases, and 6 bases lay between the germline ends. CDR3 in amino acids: CASSFGRTEAFF. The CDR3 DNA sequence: TGTGCCAGCAGTTTTGGGCGCACTGAAGCTTTCTTT.

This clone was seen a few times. CDR3 nucleotide sequence: TGTGCCAGTAACGGTGGAAGGGGTCCCTACGAGCAGTACTTC. Translation gives CASNGGRGPYEQYF. This rearrangement joins TRBV19 to TRBJ2-7; D perhaps matches TRBD1 (5 bases). V was trimmed by 7 bases and J by 2 bases, leaving 15 bases between them. CDR3 size: 14 residues. Germline-derived CDR1 and CDR2 are LNHDA and SQIVND (reference sequence). Based on the CDR3 plus reference TRBV19 and TRBJ2-7, the full variable domain is DGGITQSPKYLFRKEGQNVTLSCEQNLNHDAMYWYRQDPGQGLRLIYYSQIVNDFQKGDIAEGYSVSREKKESFPLTVTSAQKNPTAFYLCASNGGRGPYEQYFGPGTRLTVT.

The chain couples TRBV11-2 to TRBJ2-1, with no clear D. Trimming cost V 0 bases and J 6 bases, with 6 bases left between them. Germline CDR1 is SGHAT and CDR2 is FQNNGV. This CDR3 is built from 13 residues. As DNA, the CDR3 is TGTGCCAGCAGCTTAGATCTAGGCAATGAGCAGTTCTTC. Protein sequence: CASSLDLGNEQFF.

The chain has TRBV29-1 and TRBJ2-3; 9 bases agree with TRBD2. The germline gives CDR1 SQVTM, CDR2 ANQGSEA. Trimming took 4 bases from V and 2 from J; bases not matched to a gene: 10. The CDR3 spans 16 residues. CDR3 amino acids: CSVALGLAGNTDTQYF. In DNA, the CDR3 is TGCAGCGTTGCTTTGGGGCTAGCGGGAAACACAGATACGCAGTATTTT.

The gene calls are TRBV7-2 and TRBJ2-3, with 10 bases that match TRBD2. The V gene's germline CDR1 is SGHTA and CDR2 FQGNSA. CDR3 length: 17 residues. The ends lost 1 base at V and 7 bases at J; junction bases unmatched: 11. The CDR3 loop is CASSLVRGAGGPNTQYF. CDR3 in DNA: TGTGCCAGCAGCTTAGTCCGCGGAGCGGGAGGGCCGAATACGCAGTATTTT.

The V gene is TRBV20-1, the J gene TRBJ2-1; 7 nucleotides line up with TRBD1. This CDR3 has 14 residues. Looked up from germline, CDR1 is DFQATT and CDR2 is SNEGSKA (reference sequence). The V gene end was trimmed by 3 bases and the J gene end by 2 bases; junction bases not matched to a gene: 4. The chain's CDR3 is CSASGGTAYNEQFF. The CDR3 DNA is TGCAGTGCTAGTGGTGGGACAGCCTACAATGAGCAGTTCTTC.

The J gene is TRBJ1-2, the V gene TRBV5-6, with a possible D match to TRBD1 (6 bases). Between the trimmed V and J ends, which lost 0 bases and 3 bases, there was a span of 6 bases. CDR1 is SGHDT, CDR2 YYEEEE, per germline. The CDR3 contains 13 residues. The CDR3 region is CASSLAGDYGYTF. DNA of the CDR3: TGTGCCAGCAGCTTGGCAGGGGACTATGGCTACACCTTC.

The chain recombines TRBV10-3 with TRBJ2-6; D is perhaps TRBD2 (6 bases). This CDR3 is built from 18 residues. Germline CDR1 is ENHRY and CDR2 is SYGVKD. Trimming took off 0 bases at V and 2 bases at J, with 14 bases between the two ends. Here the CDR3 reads CAISESGGNSPGANVLTF. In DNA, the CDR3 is TGTGCCATCAGTGAGTCGGGCGGGAACTCACCTGGGGCCAACGTCCTGACTTTC.

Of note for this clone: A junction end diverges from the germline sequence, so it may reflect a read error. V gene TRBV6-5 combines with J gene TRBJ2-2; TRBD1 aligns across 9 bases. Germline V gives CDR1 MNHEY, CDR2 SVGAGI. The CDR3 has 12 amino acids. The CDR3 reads CACRTGDGELFF. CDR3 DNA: TGTGCCTGCAGGACAGGGGACGGGGAGCTGTTTTTT.

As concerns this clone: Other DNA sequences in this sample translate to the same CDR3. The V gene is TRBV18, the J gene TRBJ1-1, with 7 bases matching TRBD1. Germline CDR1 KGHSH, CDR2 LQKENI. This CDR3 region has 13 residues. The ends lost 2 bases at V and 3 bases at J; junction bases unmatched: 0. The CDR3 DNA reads TGTGCCAGCTCACCAGACAGGGACACTGAAGCTTTCTTT. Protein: CASSPDRDTEAFF.

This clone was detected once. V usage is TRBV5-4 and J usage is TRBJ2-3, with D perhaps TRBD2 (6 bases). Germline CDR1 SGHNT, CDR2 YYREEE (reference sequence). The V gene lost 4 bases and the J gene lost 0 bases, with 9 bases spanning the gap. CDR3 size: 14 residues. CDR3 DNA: TGTGCCAGCAGCGCGGGAACGAGCACAGATACGCAGTATTTT. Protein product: CASSAGTSTDTQYF.

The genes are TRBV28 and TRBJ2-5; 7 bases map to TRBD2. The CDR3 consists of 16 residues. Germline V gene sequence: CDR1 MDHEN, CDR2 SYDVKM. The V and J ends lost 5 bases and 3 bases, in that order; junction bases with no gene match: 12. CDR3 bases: TGTGCCAGCAGTCGCGTGGGGGGGACCAGTAAAGAGACCCAGTACTTC. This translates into CASSRVGGTSKETQYF. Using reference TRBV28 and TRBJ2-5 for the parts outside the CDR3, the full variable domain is DVKVTQSSRYLVKRTGEKVFLECVQDMDHENMFWYRQDPGLGLRLIYFSYDVKMKEKGDIPEGYSVSREKKERFSLILESASTNQTSMYLCASSRVGGTSKETQYFGPGTRLLVL.

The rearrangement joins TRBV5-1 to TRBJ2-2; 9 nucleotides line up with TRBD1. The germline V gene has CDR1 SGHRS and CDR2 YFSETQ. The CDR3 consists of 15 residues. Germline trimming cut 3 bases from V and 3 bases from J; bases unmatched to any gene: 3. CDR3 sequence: CASSYGQGYTGELFF. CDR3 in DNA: TGCGCCAGCAGCTACGGACAGGGGTACACCGGGGAGCTGTTTTTT.

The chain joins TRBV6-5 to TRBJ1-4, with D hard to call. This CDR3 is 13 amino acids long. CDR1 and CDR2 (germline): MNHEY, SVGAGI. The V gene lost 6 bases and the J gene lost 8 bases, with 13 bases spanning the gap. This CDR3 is CASSKRGGEKLFF. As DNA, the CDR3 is TGTGCCAGCAGCAAACGCGGAGGCGAAAAACTGTTTTTT.

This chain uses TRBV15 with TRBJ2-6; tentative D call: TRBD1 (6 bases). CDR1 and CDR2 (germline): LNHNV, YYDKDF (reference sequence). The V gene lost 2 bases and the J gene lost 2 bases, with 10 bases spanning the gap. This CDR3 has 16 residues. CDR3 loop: CATSRPEGAGANVLTF. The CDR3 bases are TGTGCCACCAGCAGACCCGAGGGGGCTGGGGCCAACGTCCTGACTTTC.

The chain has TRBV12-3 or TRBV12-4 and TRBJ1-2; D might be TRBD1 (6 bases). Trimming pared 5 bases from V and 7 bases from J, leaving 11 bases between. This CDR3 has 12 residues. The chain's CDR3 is CASSKTGFGYTF. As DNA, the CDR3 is TGTGCCAGCAGTAAAACAGGGTTTGGCTACACCTTC.

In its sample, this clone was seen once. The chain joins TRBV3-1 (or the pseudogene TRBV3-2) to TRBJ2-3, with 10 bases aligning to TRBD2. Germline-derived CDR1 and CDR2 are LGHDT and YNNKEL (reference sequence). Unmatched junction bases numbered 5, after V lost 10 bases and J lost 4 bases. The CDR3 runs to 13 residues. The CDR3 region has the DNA TGTGCCACCGGGACTAGCGATCCAGATACGCAGTATTTT. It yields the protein CATGTSDPDTQYF.

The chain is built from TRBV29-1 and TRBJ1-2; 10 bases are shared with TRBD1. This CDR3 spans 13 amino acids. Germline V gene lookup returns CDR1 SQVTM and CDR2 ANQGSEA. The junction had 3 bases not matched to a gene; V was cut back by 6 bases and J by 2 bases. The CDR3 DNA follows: TGCAGCGTCGGACAGGGGGAGAACTATGGCTACACCTTC. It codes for CSVGQGENYGYTF. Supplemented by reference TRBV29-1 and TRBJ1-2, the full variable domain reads SAVISQKPSRDICQRGTSLTIQCQVDSQVTMMFWYRQQPGQSLTLIATANQGSEATYESGFVIDKFPISRPNLTFSTLTVSNMSPEDSSIYLCSVGQGENYGYTFGSGTRLTVV.

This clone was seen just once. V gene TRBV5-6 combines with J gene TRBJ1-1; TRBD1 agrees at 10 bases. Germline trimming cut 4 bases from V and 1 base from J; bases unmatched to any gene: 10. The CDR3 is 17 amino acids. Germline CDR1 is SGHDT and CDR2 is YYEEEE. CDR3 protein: CASSLRDRGFGNTEAFF. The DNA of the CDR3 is TGTGCCAGCAGCCTCCGGGACAGGGGCTTTGGGAACACTGAAGCTTTCTTT.

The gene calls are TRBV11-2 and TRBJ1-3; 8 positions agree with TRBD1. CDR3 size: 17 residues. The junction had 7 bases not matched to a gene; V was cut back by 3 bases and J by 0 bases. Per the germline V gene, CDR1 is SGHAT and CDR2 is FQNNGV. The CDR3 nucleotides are TGTGCCAGCAGCTTGACCGACAGGGGCATCTCTGGAAACACCATATATTTT. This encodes CASSLTDRGISGNTIYF.